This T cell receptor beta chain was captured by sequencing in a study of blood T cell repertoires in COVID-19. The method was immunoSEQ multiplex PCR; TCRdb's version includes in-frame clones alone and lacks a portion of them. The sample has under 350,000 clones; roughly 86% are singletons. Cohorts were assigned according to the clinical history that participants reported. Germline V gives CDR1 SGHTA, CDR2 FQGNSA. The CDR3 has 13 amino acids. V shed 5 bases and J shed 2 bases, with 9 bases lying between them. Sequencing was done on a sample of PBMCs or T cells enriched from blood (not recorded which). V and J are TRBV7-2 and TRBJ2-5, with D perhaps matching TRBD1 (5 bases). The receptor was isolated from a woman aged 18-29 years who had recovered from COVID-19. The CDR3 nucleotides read TGTGCCAGCAGCCGCAGGGTACAAGAGACCCAGTACTTC. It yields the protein CASSRRVQETQYF. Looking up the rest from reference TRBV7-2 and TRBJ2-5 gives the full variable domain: GAGVSQSPSNKVTEKGKDVELRCDPISGHTALYWYRQSLGQGLEFLIYFQGNSAPDKSGLPSDRFSAERTGGSVSTLTIQRTQQEDSAVYLCASSRRVQETQYFGPGTRLLVL.